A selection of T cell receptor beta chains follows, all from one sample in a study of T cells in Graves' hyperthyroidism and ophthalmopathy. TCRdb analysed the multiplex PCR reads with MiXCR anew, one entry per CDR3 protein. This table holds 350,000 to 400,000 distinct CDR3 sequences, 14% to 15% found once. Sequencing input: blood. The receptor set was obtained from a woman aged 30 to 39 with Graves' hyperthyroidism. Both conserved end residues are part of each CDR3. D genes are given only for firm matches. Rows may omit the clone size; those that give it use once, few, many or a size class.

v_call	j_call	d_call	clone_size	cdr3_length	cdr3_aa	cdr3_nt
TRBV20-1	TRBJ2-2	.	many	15	CSARQTGLDTGELFF	TGCAGTGCTCGACAGACCGGGCTTGACACCGGGGAGCTGTTTTTT
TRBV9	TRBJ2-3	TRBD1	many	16	CASSSQGTGRSHTQYF	TGTGCCAGCAGCTCCCAAGGGACAGGACGGTCCCATACGCAGTATTTT
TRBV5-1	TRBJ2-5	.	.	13	CASSLTNGETQYF	TGCGCCAGCAGCTTGACTAACGGGGAGACCCAGTACTTC
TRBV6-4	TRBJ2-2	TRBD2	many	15	CASSDTSGNTGELFF	TGTGCCAGCAGTGACACTAGCGGGAACACCGGGGAGCTGTTTTTT
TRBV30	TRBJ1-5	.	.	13	CAWNDHSNQPQHF	TGTGCCTGGAACGACCATAGCAATCAGCCCCAGCATTTT
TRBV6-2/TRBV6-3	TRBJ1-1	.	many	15	CASSYVAAGGTEAFF	TGTGCCAGCAGTTACGTTGCGGCCGGTGGGACTGAAGCTTTCTTT
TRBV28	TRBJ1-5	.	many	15	CASSLTAGVIQPQHF	TGTGCCAGCAGTTTAACGGCAGGGGTTATTCAGCCCCAGCATTTT
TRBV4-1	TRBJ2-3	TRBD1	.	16	CASSQGTGAAGRGQYF	TGCGCCAGCAGCCAAGGGACAGGGGCCGCCGGTCGTGGGCAGTATTTT
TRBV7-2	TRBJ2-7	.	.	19	CASSQGQGASGRGGDEQYF	TGTGCCAGCAGCCAGGGACAGGGGGCTAGCGGGAGGGGGGGCGACGAGCAGTACTTC
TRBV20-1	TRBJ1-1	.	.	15	CSADPGTVKNAEAFF	TGCAGTGCTGACCCTGGTACTGTGAAGAACGCTGAAGCTTTCTTT
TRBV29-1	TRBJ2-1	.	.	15	CSVEDRRISYNEQFF	TGCAGCGTTGAAGATCGCCGTATCTCCTACAATGAGCAGTTCTTC
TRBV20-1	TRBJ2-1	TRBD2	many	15	CSARDGLAALHEQFF	TGCAGTGCTAGGGATGGACTAGCGGCCCTGCATGAGCAGTTCTTC
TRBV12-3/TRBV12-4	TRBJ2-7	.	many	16	CASSFGVGAAGYEQYF	TGTGCCAGCAGTTTCGGCGTTGGGGCAGCCGGTTACGAGCAGTACTTC
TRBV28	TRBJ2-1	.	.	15	CASRVAGSIYNEQFF	TGTGCCAGCAGGGTCGCGGGGAGTATATACAATGAGCAGTTCTTC
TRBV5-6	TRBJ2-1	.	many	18	CASFQGGGRKSSYNEQFF	TGTGCCAGCTTCCAAGGGGGGGGGCGGAAAAGCTCCTACAATGAGCAGTTCTTC
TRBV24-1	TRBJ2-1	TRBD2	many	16	CATSGLAGGGYNEQFF	TGTGCCACCAGTGGCTTGGCGGGAGGAGGGTACAATGAGCAGTTCTTC
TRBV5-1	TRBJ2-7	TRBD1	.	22	CASSLFLVLGLTSRTGPYEQYF	TGTGCCAGCAGCTTGTTCTTGGTTCTTGGGTTAACAAGCCGGACAGGACCCTACGAGCAGTACTTC
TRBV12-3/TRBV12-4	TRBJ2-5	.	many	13	CASGGHGGETQYF	TGTGCCAGCGGGGGGCACGGGGGGGAGACCCAGTACTTC
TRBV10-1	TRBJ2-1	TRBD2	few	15	CASSEMGLAGNEQFF	TGCGCCAGCAGTGAGATGGGACTAGCGGGGAATGAGCAGTTCTTC
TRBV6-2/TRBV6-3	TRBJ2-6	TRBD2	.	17	CASKRLAEGAGANVLTF	TGTGCCAGCAAAAGACTAGCGGAGGGGGCTGGGGCCAACGTCCTGACTTTC
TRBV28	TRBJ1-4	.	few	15	CASSSQLATNEKLFF	TGTGCCAGCAGCAGCCAGCTTGCAACTAATGAAAAACTGTTTTTT
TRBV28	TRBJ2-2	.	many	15	CASSLWQTLTGELFF	TGTGCCAGCAGTTTGTGGCAGACCCTCACCGGGGAGCTGTTTTTT
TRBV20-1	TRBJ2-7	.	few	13	CSAPRTYSYEQYF	TGCAGTGCTCCCCGGACGTACTCCTACGAGCAGTACTTC
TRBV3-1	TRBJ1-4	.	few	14	CASSLPTVGEKLFF	TGTGCCAGCAGCCTCCCGACGGTGGGTGAAAAACTGTTTTTT
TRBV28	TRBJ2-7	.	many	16	CASSKTARGISYEQYF	TGTGCCAGCAGTAAAACCGCCCGGGGAATCTCCTACGAGCAGTACTTC
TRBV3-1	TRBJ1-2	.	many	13	CASSRQENYGYTF	TGTGCCAGCAGCCGACAGGAGAACTATGGCTACACCTTC
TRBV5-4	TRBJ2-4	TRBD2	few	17	CASSFALAAGGGNIQYF	TGTGCCAGCAGCTTTGCCCTAGCGGCCGGGGGGGGAAACATTCAGTACTTC
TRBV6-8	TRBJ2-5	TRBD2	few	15	CASSHGLAGVETQYF	TGTGCCAGCAGTCACGGACTAGCGGGAGTAGAGACCCAGTACTTC
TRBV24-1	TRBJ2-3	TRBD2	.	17	CATSDSETSGSPDTQYF	TGTGCCACCAGTGATTCAGAGACTAGCGGGAGTCCAGATACGCAGTATTTT
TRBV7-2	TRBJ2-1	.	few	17	CASSQGGLRDDENEQFF	TGTGCCAGCAGCCAAGGGGGATTACGGGACGATGAAAATGAGCAGTTCTTC
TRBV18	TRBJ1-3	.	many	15	CASSPAVSSGNTIYF	TGTGCCAGCTCACCTGCGGTGAGCTCTGGAAACACCATATATTTT
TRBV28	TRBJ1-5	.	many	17	CASSLPTLGRGNQPQHF	TGTGCCAGCAGTTTACCTACCCTTGGAAGGGGCAATCAGCCCCAGCATTTT
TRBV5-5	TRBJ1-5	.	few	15	CASSLDGVSNQPQHF	TGTGCCAGCAGCTTGGATGGGGTTAGCAATCAGCCCCAGCATTTT
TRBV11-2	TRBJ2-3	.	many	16	CASSLDQRQSTDTQYF	TGTGCCAGCAGCTTAGATCAGAGACAAAGCACAGATACGCAGTATTTT
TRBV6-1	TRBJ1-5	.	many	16	CASTSRKENFNQPQHF	TGTGCCAGCACCTCCAGGAAGGAGAACTTCAATCAGCCCCAGCATTTT
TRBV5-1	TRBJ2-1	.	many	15	CASSLSGFTHNEQFF	TGCGCCAGCAGCTTGAGTGGGTTCACACACAATGAGCAGTTCTTC
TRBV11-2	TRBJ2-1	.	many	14	CASSLEGPYNEQFF	TGTGCCAGCAGCTTAGAAGGTCCCTACAATGAGCAGTTCTTC
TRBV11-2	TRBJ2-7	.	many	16	CASSSPGTGTSYEQYF	TGTGCCAGCAGCTCCCCCGGCACGGGGACCTCCTACGAGCAGTACTTC
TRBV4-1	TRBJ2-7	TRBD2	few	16	CASSQTLSGNFYEQYF	TGCGCCAGCAGCCAAACCCTTAGCGGGAATTTCTACGAGCAGTACTTC
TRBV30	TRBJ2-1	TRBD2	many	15	CAWSRLAGNSNEQFF	TGTGCCTGGAGCAGACTAGCGGGGAACTCTAATGAGCAGTTCTTC
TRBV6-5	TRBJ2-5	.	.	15	CASSYGGLSQETQYF	TGTGCCAGCAGTTACGGGGGCCTCTCTCAAGAGACCCAGTACTTC
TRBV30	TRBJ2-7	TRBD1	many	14	CAWMEGGQVEEQYF	TGTGCCTGGATGGAAGGGGGACAGGTTGAGGAGCAGTACTTC
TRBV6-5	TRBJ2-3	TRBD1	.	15	CASSFERGRRDTQYF	TGTGCCAGCAGTTTCGAGAGGGGGCGCAGAGATACGCAGTATTTT
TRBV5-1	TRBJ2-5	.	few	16	CASSLPWAGSQETQYF	TGCGCCAGCAGCTTGCCTTGGGCAGGGAGCCAAGAGACCCAGTACTTC
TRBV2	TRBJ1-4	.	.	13	CASIRSNNEKLFF	TGTGCCAGCATAAGAAGTAATAATGAAAAACTGTTTTTT
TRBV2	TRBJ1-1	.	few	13	CAMVVLQGPEAFF	TGTGCCATGGTTGTGCTACAAGGACCTGAAGCTTTCTTT
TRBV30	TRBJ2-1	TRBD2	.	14	CAWTGTSGQNEQFF	TGTGCCTGGACCGGGACTAGCGGTCAAAATGAGCAGTTCTTC
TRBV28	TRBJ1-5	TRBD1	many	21	CASRRRQGLRPAADSTQPQHF	TGTGCCAGCAGGCGTCGACAGGGACTTCGGCCTGCAGCCGACAGTACTCAGCCCCAGCATTTT
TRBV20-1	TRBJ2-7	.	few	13	CSTEGDQSYEQYF	TGCAGTACCGAGGGAGATCAGTCTTACGAGCAGTACTTC
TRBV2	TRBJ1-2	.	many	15	CASSDSSEAVYGYTF	TGTGCCAGCAGTGATTCCTCGGAGGCCGTTTATGGCTACACCTTC
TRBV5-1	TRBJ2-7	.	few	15	CASSFEGTSSYEQYF	TGCGCCAGCAGCTTTGAAGGGACAAGCTCCTACGAGCAGTACTTC
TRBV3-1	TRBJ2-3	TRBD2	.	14	CASSPGRGADTQYF	TGTGCCAGCAGCCCAGGGAGGGGCGCAGATACGCAGTATTTT
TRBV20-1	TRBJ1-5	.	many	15	CSARETGQHNQPQHF	TGCAGTGCTAGAGAAACCGGTCAGCATAATCAGCCCCAGCATTTT
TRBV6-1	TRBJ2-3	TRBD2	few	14	CASYTSGRADTQYF	TGTGCCAGCTATACTAGCGGGAGGGCAGATACGCAGTATTTT